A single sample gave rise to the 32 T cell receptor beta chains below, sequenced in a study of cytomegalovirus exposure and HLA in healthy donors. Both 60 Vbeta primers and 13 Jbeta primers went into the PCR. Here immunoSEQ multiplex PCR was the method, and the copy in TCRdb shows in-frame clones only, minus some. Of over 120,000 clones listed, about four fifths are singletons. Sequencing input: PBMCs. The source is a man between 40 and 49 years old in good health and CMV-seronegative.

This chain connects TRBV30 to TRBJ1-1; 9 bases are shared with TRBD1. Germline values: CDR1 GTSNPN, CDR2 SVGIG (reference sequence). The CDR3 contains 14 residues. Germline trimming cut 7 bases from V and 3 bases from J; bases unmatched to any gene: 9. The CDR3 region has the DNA TGTGCCTCTCTTTGGGACAGGGTAGACACTGAAGCTTTCTTT. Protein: CASLWDRVDTEAFF.

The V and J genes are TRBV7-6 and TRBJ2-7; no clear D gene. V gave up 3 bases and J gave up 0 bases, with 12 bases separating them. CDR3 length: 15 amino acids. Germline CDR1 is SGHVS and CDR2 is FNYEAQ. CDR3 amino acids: CASSFAPVNSYEQYF. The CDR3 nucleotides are TGTGCCAGCAGCTTCGCGCCGGTCAACTCCTACGAGCAGTACTTC.

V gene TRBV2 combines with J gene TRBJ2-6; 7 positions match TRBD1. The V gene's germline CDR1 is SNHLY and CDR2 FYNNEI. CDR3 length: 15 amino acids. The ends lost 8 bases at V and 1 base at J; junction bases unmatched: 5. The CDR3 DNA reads TGTGCCAGCTCGGACAGGACGTCTGGGGCCAACGTCCTGACTTTC. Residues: CASSDRTSGANVLTF. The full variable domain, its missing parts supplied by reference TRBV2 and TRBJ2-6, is EPEVTQTPSHQVTQMGQEVILRCVPISNHLYFYWYRQILGQKVEFLVSFYNNEISEKSEIFDDQFSVERPDGSNFTLKIRSTKLEDSAMYFCASSDRTSGANVLTFGAGSRLTVL.

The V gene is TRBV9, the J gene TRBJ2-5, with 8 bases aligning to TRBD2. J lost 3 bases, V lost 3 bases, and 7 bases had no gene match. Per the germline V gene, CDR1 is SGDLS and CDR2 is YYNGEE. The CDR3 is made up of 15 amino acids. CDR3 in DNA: TGTGCCAGCAGCGCGACGGGGGGGCCTGAAGAGACCCAGTACTTC. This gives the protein CASSATGGPEETQYF.

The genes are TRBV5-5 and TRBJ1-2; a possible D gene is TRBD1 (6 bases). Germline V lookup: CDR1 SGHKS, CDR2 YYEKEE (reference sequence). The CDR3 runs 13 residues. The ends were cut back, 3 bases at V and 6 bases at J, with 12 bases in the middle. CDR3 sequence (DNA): TGTGCCAGCAGCTCTTGGACAGATAATGGCTACACCTTC. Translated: CASSSWTDNGYTF.

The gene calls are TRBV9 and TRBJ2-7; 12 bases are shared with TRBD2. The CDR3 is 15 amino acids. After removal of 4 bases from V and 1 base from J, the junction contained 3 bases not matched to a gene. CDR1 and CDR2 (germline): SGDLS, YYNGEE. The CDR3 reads CASSQTSGGSYEQYF. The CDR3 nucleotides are TGTGCCAGCAGCCAAACTAGCGGGGGGTCCTACGAGCAGTACTTC.

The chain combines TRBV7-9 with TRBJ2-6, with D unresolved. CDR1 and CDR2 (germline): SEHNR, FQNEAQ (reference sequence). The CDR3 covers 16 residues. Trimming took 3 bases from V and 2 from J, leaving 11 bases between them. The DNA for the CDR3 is TGTGCCAGCAGCTTCTCCCTAGGCGCTGGGGCCAACGTCCTGACTTTC. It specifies CASSFSLGAGANVLTF.

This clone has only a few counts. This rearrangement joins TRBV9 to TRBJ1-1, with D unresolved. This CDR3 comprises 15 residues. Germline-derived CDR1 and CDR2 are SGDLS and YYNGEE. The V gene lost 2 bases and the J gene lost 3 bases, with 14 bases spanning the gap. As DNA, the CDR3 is TGTGCCAGCAGCGTCGAGGCGGGAGGGTACACTGAAGCTTTCTTT. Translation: CASSVEAGGYTEAFF.

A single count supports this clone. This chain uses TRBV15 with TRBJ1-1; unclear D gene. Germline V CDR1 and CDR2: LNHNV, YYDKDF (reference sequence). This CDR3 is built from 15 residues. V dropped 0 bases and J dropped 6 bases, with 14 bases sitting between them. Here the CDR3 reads CATSRDYGADPEAFF. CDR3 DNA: TGTGCCACCAGCAGAGATTATGGAGCTGACCCTGAAGCTTTCTTT.

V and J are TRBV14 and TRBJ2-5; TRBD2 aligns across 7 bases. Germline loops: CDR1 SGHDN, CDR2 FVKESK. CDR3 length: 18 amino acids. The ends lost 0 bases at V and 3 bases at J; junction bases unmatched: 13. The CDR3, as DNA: TGTGCCAGCAGCCAAGACCGGAACCCGCCGGCGGGGGAAGAGACCCAGTACTTC. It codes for CASSQDRNPPAGEETQYF.

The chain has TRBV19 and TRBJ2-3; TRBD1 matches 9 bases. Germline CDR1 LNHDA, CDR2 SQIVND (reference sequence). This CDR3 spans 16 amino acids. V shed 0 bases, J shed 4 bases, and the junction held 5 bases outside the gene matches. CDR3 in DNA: TGTGCCAGTAGTATAGAAGAAACAGGGGGCGCAGATACGCAGTATTTT. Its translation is CASSIEETGGADTQYF.

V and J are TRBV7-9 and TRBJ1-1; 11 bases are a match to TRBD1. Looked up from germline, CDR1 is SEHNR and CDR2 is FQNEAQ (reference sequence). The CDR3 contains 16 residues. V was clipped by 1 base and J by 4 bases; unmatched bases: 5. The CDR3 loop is CASSLGGQGGVTEAFF. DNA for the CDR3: TGTGCCAGCAGCTTAGGGGGACAGGGGGGAGTCACTGAAGCTTTCTTT.

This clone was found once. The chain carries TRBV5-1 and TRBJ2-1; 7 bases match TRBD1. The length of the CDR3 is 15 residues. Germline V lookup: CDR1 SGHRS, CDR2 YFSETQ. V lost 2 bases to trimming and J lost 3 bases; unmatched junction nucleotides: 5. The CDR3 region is CASSLPRDSYNEQFF. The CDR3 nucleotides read TGCGCCAGCAGCTTACCCCGGGACAGCTACAATGAGCAGTTCTTC.

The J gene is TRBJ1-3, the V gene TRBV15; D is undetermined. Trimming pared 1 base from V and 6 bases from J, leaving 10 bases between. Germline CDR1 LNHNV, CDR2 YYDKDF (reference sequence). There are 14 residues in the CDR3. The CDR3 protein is CATSRGEVLNTIYF. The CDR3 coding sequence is TGTGCCACCAGCAGAGGAGAAGTTCTAAACACCATATATTTT.

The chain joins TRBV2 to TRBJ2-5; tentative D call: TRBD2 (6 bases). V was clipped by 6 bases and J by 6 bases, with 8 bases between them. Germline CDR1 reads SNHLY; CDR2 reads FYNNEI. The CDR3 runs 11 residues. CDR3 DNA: TGTGCCAGCAGGGAGGGAAAGACCCAGTACTTC. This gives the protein CASREGKTQYF.

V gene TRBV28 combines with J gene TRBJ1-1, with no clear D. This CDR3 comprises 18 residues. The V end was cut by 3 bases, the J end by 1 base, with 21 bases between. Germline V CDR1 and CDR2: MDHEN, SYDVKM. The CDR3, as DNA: TGTGCCAGCAGTTTTCCCTCGAATTCACAGAGCCCGAACACTGAAGCTTTCTTT. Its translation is CASSFPSNSQSPNTEAFF.

CDR3 region: CASSLGEQAAAFF. In nucleotides, the CDR3 is TGCGCCAGCAGCTTGGGGGAGCAGGCTGCAGCTTTCTTT. This sequence joins TRBV5-1 and TRBJ1-1; D is uncertain. From germline, CDR1 is SGHRS and CDR2 YFSETQ. Trimming pared 0 bases from V and 10 bases from J, leaving 13 bases between. The CDR3 totals 13 residues.

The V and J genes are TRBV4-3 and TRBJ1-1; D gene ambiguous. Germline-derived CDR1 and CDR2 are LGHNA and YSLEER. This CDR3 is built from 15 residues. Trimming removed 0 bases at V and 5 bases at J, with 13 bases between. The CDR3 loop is CASSQDPNVRTEAFF. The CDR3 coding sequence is TGCGCCAGCAGCCAAGACCCAAATGTTCGGACTGAAGCTTTCTTT.

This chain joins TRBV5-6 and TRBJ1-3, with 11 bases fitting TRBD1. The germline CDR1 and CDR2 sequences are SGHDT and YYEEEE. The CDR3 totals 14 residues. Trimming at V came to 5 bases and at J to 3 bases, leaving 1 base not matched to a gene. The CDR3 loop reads CASRGTGGGNTIYF. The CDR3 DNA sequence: TGTGCCAGCAGGGGGACAGGGGGTGGAAACACCATATATTTT.

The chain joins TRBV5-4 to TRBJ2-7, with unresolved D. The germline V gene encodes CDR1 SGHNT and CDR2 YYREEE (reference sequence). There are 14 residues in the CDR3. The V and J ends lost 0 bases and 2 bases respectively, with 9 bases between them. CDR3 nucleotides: TGTGCCAGCAGCTTGGGAAGACTCGCCTACGAGCAGTACTTC. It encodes CASSLGRLAYEQYF.

DNA for the CDR3: TGCGCCAGCAGCTGGGGGACAGGGGCTAGGGAGACCCAGTACTTC. Translated: CASSWGTGARETQYF. The rearrangement links TRBV5-1 to TRBJ2-5; 10 positions agree with TRBD1. V gave up 3 bases and J gave up 5 bases; unmatched junction bases: 7. Germline V gives CDR1 SGHRS, CDR2 YFSETQ. The CDR3 is 15 residues long.

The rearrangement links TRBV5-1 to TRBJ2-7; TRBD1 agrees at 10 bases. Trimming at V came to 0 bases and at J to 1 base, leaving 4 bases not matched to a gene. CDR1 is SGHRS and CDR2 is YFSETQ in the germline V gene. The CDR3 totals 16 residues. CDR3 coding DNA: TGCGCCAGCAGCTTGGCGGGGACAGGGGTATCCTACGAGCAGTACTTC. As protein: CASSLAGTGVSYEQYF.

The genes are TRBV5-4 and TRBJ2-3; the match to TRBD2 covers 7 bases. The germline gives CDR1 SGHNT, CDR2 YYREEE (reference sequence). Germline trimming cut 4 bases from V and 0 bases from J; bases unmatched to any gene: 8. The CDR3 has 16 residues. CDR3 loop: CASSPDGGSSTDTQYF. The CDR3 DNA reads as TGTGCCAGCAGCCCGGACGGGGGGTCAAGCACAGATACGCAGTATTTT.

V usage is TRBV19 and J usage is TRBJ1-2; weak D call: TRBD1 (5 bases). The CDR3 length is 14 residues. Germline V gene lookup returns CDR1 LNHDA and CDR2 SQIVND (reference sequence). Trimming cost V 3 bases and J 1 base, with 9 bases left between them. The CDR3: CASSIRVINYGYTF. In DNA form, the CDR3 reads TGTGCCAGTAGTATCAGGGTTATTAACTATGGCTACACCTTC.

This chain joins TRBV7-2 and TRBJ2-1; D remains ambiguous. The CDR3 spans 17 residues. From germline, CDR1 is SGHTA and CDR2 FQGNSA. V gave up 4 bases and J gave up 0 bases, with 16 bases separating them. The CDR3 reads CASSSFRIFSSYNEQFF. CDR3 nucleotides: TGTGCCAGCAGCTCTTTCCGAATCTTTAGCTCCTACAATGAGCAGTTCTTC.

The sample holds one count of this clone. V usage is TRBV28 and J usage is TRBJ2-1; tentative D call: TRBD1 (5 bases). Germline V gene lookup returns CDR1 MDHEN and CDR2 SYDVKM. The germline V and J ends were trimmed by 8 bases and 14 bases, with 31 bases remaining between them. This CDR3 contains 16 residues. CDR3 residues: CASGPLTGSFKGREFF. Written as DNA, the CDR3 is TGTGCCAGCGGGCCCCTGACGGGTTCGTTTAAGGGCAGGGAGTTCTTC.

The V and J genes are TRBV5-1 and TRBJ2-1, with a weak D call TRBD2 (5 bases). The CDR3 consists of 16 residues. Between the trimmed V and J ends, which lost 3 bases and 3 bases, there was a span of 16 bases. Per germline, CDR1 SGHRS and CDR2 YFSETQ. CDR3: CASSWVTSLGYNEQFF. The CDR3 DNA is TGCGCCAGCAGCTGGGTTACTAGTTTGGGCTACAATGAGCAGTTCTTC.

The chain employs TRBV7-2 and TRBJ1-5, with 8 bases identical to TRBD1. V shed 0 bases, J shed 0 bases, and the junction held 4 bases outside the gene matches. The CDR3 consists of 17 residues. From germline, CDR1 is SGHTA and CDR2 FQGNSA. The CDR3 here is CASSLAQGAYSNQPQHF. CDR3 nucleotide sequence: TGTGCCAGCAGCTTAGCCCAGGGGGCCTATAGCAATCAGCCCCAGCATTTT.

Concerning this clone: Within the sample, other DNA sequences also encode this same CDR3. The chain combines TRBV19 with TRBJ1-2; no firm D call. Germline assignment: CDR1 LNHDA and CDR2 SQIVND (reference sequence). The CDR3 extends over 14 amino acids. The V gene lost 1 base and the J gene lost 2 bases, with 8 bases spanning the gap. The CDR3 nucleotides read TGTGCCAGTAGTATAGGGACGGGGAACTATGGCTACACCTTC. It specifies CASSIGTGNYGYTF.

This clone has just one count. CDR3 DNA sequence: TGTGCCAGCAAATTAAACAGGGCCGCTAATGAAAAACTGTTTTTT. It encodes CASKLNRAANEKLFF. This chain joins TRBV7-2 and TRBJ1-4; D is possibly TRBD1 (6 bases). This CDR3 is 15 amino acids long. The germline V gene encodes CDR1 SGHTA and CDR2 FQGNSA. Trimming shortened V by 7 bases and J by 3 bases, and 15 bases separated the two germline ends.

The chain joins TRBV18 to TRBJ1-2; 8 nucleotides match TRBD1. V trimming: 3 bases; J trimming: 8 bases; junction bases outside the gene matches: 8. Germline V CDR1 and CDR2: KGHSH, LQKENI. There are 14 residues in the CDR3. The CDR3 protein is CASSPSGQGRGYTF. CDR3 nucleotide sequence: TGTGCCAGCTCACCGTCAGGACAGGGAAGGGGCTACACCTTC.

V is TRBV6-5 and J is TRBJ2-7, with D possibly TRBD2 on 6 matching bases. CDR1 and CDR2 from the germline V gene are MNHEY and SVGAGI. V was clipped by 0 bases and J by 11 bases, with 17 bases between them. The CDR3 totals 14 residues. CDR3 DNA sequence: TGTGCCAGCAGTTACTCCCTCGGTAGGCGGGGTGAGTACTTC. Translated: CASSYSLGRRGEYF.